A selection of T cell receptor beta chains follows, all from one sample in a study of CD8+ T cells in alopecia areata. Sequenced by immunoSEQ multiplex PCR; TCRdb stores in-frame clones only, minus some. The sample contains more than 140,000 clones, about 88% of which appear only once. The sample consisted of CD8+ T cells sorted from blood, taken at week 4, from a patient treated with tofacitinib. The receptors were gathered from a human donor with alopecia areata. The CDR3 runs from the conserved cysteine through the conserved F or W. D genes are given only for firm matches. Clone size is shown for a subset of rows, as once, few, many or a class of expanded clone.

TRBJ2-7	TRBV2	TRBD1	.	12	CATATGAYEQYF	TGTGCCACCGCTACAGGGGCCTACGAGCAGTACTTC
TRBJ2-7	TRBV30	.	.	15	CAWSGPPQLVDEQYF	TGTGCCTGGAGTGGTCCCCCCCAGCTTGTCGACGAGCAGTACTTC
TRBJ2-5	TRBV27	TRBD1	.	15	CASSIRDRDGETQYF	TGTGCCAGCAGTATCCGGGACAGGGACGGGGAGACCCAGTACTTC
TRBJ2-3	TRBV7-7	.	.	16	CASSPTTETEGDTQYF	TGTGCCAGCAGCCCCACGACGGAGACTGAGGGAGATACGCAGTATTTT
TRBJ1-2	TRBV6-5	.	.	14	CASSYGEANYGYTF	TGTGCCAGCAGTTACGGAGAGGCTAACTATGGCTACACCTTC
TRBJ2-1	TRBV10-3	.	.	11	CASGTYNEQFF	TGTGCCAGCGGGACTTACAATGAGCAGTTCTTC
TRBJ1-2	TRBV29-1	.	.	11	CSVPTGYGYTF	TGCAGCGTCCCTACCGGCTATGGCTACACCTTC
TRBJ2-7	TRBV10-3	.	.	16	CAISESSSTPYYEQYF	TGTGCCATCAGTGAGTCTAGTTCCACCCCCTACTACGAGCAGTACTTC
TRBJ2-1	TRBV5-4	TRBD2	.	13	CASSFQREEEQFF	TGTGCCAGCAGCTTTCAGCGGGAGGAGGAGCAGTTCTTC
TRBJ2-1	TRBV27	TRBD2	few	15	CASTDGASGYNEQFF	TGTGCCAGCACGGATGGGGCTAGCGGATACAATGAGCAGTTCTTC
TRBJ2-4	TRBV4-1	.	.	13	CASSQDLANIQYF	TGCGCCAGCAGCCAAGATCTGGCGAACATTCAGTACTTC
TRBJ2-7	TRBV5-1	.	.	13	CASSFRSSYEQYF	TGCGCCAGCAGCTTTAGGAGCTCCTACGAGCAGTACTTC